A selection of T cell receptor beta chains follows, all from one sample in a study of CD8 T cells in Susac syndrome. One entry per CDR3 protein results from TCRdb running MiXCR on the immunoSEQ multiplex PCR reads. The sample has approximately 150,000 distinct CDR3 sequences, roughly nine tenths seen once. The source material was CD4+ T cells from PBMCs. Receptors originate from a human donor in good health. Each CDR3 is given with its conserved first and last residue. D genes are given only for firm matches. Not all rows give a size; the values are once, few, many and, for expanded clones, a class.

>NA|TRBV28|TRBJ2-7|NA
TGTGCCAGCAGTTTATATGGGGAGTGGTACGAGCAGTACTTC
CASSLYGEWYEQYF
>NA|TRBV19|TRBJ1-3|NA
TGTGCCAGTAGTTCCGGGAGAAAGGTCTACACCATATATTTT
CASSSGRKVYTIYF
>NA|TRBV19|TRBJ2-2|NA
TGTGCCAGTAGTATGGTGAACACCGGGGAGCTGTTTTTT
CASSMVNTGELFF
>NA|TRBV6-5|TRBJ1-3|NA
TGTGCCAGCAGTTACGAATTCGCCAGGGGAGGCCGAAACACCATATATTTT
CASSYEFARGGRNTIYF
>NA|TRBV14|TRBJ2-7|NA
TGTGCCAGCAGCCTCCGGGCCCACTCCTACGAGCAGTACTTC
CASSLRAHSYEQYF
>NA|TRBV2|TRBJ1-5|NA
TGTGCCAGCAGTGGCATCAGTAGCAATCAGCCCCAGCATTTT
CASSGISSNQPQHF
>NA|TRBV5-1|TRBJ2-1|TRBD2
TGCGCCAGCAGCCCCCGGACTAGCGGGGACTTGGAGCAGTTCTTC
CASSPRTSGDLEQFF
>NA|TRBV5-1|TRBJ2-7|NA
TGCGCCAGCAGCGTGGCAACCCCACCTTTCGTGCAGTACTTC
CASSVATPPFVQYF
>NA|TRBV5-1|TRBJ1-1|NA
TGCGCCAGCAGCTTTCAAACAGGGAACACTGAAGCTTTCTTT
CASSFQTGNTEAFF
>NA|TRBV7-9|TRBJ2-2|TRBD1
TGTGCCAGCAGCCCCGGACAGGTTAACACCGGGGAGCTGTTTTTT
CASSPGQVNTGELFF
>NA|TRBV27|TRBJ2-3|NA
TGTGCCAGCACCCCCAGACGGGGAGATACGCAGTATTTT
CASTPRRGDTQYF
>NA|TRBV2|TRBJ2-7|NA
TGTGCCAGCAGTGAACTCGCCGGCGGGGAGCAGTACTTC
CASSELAGGEQYF
>NA|TRBV10-3|TRBJ2-5|NA
TGTGCCATCAGTGAAGGCAGGGGGGAAGAGACCCAGTACTTC
CAISEGRGEETQYF
>NA|TRBV19|TRBJ1-1|TRBD1
TGTGCCAGTAGGGATTTCAAGGGGGCTAACACTGAAGCTTTCTTT
CASRDFKGANTEAFF
>NA|TRBV10-2|TRBJ2-3|TRBD1
TGCGCCAGCCTTCCGCCGGACAGGGGGCTACTAGCGGCGGGATGGGATACGCAGTATTTT
CASLPPDRGLLAAGWDTQYF
>NA|TRBV29-1|TRBJ2-3|TRBD2
TGCAGCGTTAGCGGGGGCCCGGATACGCAGTATTTT
CSVSGGPDTQYF
>NA|TRBV6-2/TRBV6-3|TRBJ2-1|TRBD2
TGTGCCAGCACCCCACGGGGGGGGAACTACAATGAGCAGTTCTTC
CASTPRGGNYNEQFF
>few|TRBV28|TRBJ2-1|NA
TGTGCCAGCAGTTTATTTAATGAGCAGTTCTTC
CASSLFNEQFF
>NA|TRBV4-1|TRBJ2-7|NA
TGCGCCAGCAGCCGGTCCAGTGGGACCTACGAGCAGTACTTC
CASSRSSGTYEQYF
>NA|TRBV7-2|TRBJ2-5|TRBD1
TGTGCCAGCAGGCCGACAGGGGGGGGAGGTGAGACCCAGTACTTC
CASRPTGGGGETQYF
>NA|TRBV20-1|TRBJ2-5|NA
TGCAGTGCTAATGGAGAGGTCAAGGGGGTCCAAGAGACCCAGTACTTC
CSANGEVKGVQETQYF
>NA|TRBV6-1|TRBJ1-5|TRBD1
TGTGCCAGCACTACCTATGGGACAGGCTTAAATAGCAATCAGCCCCAGCATTTT
CASTTYGTGLNSNQPQHF
>few|TRBV14|TRBJ2-1|TRBD1
TGTGCCAGCAGCCACCGACAGGGGTCCTACAATGAGCAGTTCTTC
CASSHRQGSYNEQFF
>NA|TRBV28|TRBJ2-2|NA
TGTGCCAGCAGTGTTCAGGACACCGGGGAGCTGTTTTTT
CASSVQDTGELFF
>NA|TRBV28|TRBJ2-2|NA
TGTGCCAGCAGTTTCCGGGCAGGCGGGACCGGGGAGCTGTTTTTT
CASSFRAGGTGELFF
>NA|TRBV6-6|TRBJ1-4|TRBD1
TGTGCCAGCAGTTACCTGACAGGGACAAATGAAAAACTGTTTTTT
CASSYLTGTNEKLFF
>once|TRBV6-1|TRBJ2-5|NA
TGTGCCAGCAGCGCGACGGTAGAGACCCAGTACTTC
CASSATVETQYF